Presented here are 26 T cell receptor beta chains from one specimen sequenced in a study of T cell changes during pregnancy in multiple sclerosis. Profiled with immunoSEQ multiplex PCR; TCRdb holds only in-frame clones, not every one. This repertoire shows fewer than 90,000 clones, 90% to 95% found once; its top ten account for roughly 1.7%. Sequencing was performed on peripheral blood, taken after pregnancy. Every receptor here comes from a female donor in good health, enrolled as a control in a pregnancy study.

The sample holds one count of this clone. This chain connects TRBV28 to TRBJ2-1; D remains ambiguous. V was cut by 8 bases and J by 0 bases, with 11 bases left in between. CDR1 is MDHEN and CDR2 is SYDVKM in the germline V gene. This CDR3 is built from 14 residues. CDR3 sequence (DNA): TGTGCCAGCTTGGGCCCAAGCTCCTACAATGAGCAGTTCTTC. Translation: CASLGPSSYNEQFF.

V is TRBV19 and J is TRBJ2-7; D is unresolved. This CDR3 contains 14 residues. CDR1 is LNHDA, CDR2 SQIVND, per germline (reference sequence). V dropped 3 bases and J dropped 3 bases, with 12 bases sitting between them. As DNA, the CDR3 is TGTGCCAGTAGTATCCGCGAGCAAGACTACGAGCAGTACTTC. It specifies CASSIREQDYEQYF.

This clone has just one count. This chain connects TRBV10-3 to TRBJ1-1; D gene unclear. In germline, CDR1 is ENHRY, CDR2 SYGVKD. V lost 0 bases, J lost 7 bases, and 15 bases lay in between. There are 15 residues in the CDR3. CDR3: CAISESPREQYEAFF. The CDR3 DNA sequence: TGTGCCATCAGTGAGTCACCGCGGGAACAGTATGAAGCTTTCTTT.

The chain links TRBV11-1 to TRBJ1-1; D is unresolved. There are 13 residues in the CDR3. CDR1 is SGHAT and CDR2 is FQDESV in the germline V gene (reference sequence). Trimming took 3 bases from V and 4 from J, leaving 9 bases between them. The CDR3 protein is CASSFEGGTEAFF. The CDR3, as DNA: TGTGCCAGCAGCTTTGAGGGCGGCACTGAAGCTTTCTTT.

The chain links TRBV5-5 to TRBJ2-3, with 9 bases aligning to TRBD1. This CDR3 has 14 residues. Germline trimming cut 4 bases from V and 4 bases from J; bases unmatched to any gene: 4. CDR1 is SGHKS and CDR2 is YYEKEE in the germline V gene (reference sequence). CDR3 loop: CASSPGQGPDTQYF. DNA of the CDR3: TGTGCCAGCAGCCCCGGACAGGGGCCAGATACGCAGTATTTT. The variable domain in full, with the rest retrieved from reference TRBV5-5 and TRBJ2-3, is DAGVTQSPTHLIKTRGQQVTLRCSPISGHKSVSWYQQVLGQGPQFIFQYYEKEERGRGNFPDRFSARQFPNYSSELNVNALLLGDSALYLCASSPGQGPDTQYFGPGTRLTVL.

This chain joins TRBV29-1 and TRBJ1-1; TRBD1 is a possible D gene (6 bases). Germline V CDR1 and CDR2: SQVTM, ANQGSEA. Trimming stripped 7 bases from V and 0 bases from J, with 21 bases between. The CDR3 covers 16 residues. The CDR3 DNA is TGCAGCGCAAGCCTCCTTGGACAGCGGATGAACACTGAAGCTTTCTTT. Translated, it gives CSASLLGQRMNTEAFF. The whole variable domain, remainder taken from reference TRBV29-1 and TRBJ1-1, is SAVISQKPSRDICQRGTSLTIQCQVDSQVTMMFWYRQQPGQSLTLIATANQGSEATYESGFVIDKFPISRPNLTFSTLTVSNMSPEDSSIYLCSASLLGQRMNTEAFFGQGTRLTVV.

The chain couples TRBV28 to TRBJ1-5, with TRBD1 matching 7 bases. This CDR3 has 14 amino acids. Losses at the gene ends were 7 bases for V and 14 bases for J; bases not matched to a gene: 17. CDR1 is MDHEN and CDR2 is SYDVKM in the germline V gene. CDR3 nucleotide sequence: TGTGCCAGCACTACCCCAGGGGGTCTCAGGGGGGAGCATTTT. It specifies CASTTPGGLRGEHF.

The rearrangement joins TRBV5-5 to TRBJ2-1, with TRBD2 matching 14 bases. Trimming removed 6 bases from V and 4 bases from J; junction bases left unmatched: 6. Germline assignment: CDR1 SGHKS and CDR2 YYEKEE (reference sequence). The CDR3 length is 16 residues. The CDR3 coding sequence is TGTGCCAGCACAACCGGGACTAGCGGGAGATACAATGAGCAGTTCTTC. Translation: CASTTGTSGRYNEQFF.

The J gene is TRBJ2-1, the V gene TRBV11-2, with 9 nucleotides matching TRBD2. The CDR3 has 16 amino acids. J was trimmed by 8 bases and V by 4 bases; bases with no gene match: 12. Germline assignment: CDR1 SGHAT and CDR2 FQNNGV. CDR3 coding DNA: TGTGCCAGCAGCTCGGTCGCGGGAGGGCCTAGGGATGAGCAGTTCTTC. Protein product: CASSSVAGGPRDEQFF.

The chain recombines TRBV5-1 with TRBJ2-7; 13 nucleotides match TRBD2. Germline assignment: CDR1 SGHRS and CDR2 YFSETQ. This CDR3 is built from 15 residues. J lost 3 bases, V lost 2 bases, and 2 bases had no gene match. In DNA form, the CDR3 reads TGCGCCAGCAGCTTACGACTAGCGGGAGGCTACGAGCAGTACTTC. Its protein is CASSLRLAGGYEQYF.

The V and J genes are TRBV5-1 and TRBJ2-5, with TRBD2 as a possible D gene (6 bases). Germline V gene data show CDR1 as SGHRS and CDR2 as YFSETQ. The germline V and J ends were trimmed by 6 bases and 5 bases, with 8 bases remaining between them. The CDR3 is 11 amino acids. The CDR3 DNA reads TGCGCCAGCACCCGGGGGGAGACCCAGTACTTC. Its protein product is CASTRGETQYF.

V and J are TRBV11-2 and TRBJ2-7; 11 positions agree with TRBD2. The trim removed 6 bases at V and 2 bases at J, leaving 9 bases unmatched. There are 16 residues in the CDR3. The germline V gene encodes CDR1 SGHAT and CDR2 FQNNGV. The CDR3 protein is CASSSDGTSGTYEQYF. CDR3 nucleotides: TGTGCCAGCAGTTCGGACGGGACTAGCGGTACCTACGAGCAGTACTTC.

This chain links TRBV5-1 with TRBJ1-1; D remains ambiguous. This CDR3 region has 18 residues. From germline, CDR1 is SGHRS and CDR2 YFSETQ. Trimming took off 1 base at V and 2 bases at J, with 21 bases between the two ends. CDR3 amino acids: CASSLMGSGIVGNTEAFF. DNA of the CDR3: TGCGCCAGCAGCTTGATGGGTTCGGGGATAGTGGGTAACACTGAAGCTTTCTTT.

The chain employs TRBV5-4 and TRBJ2-1, with D possibly being TRBD2 (6 bases). V was trimmed by 0 bases and J by 5 bases, leaving 15 bases between them. Germline V lookup: CDR1 SGHNT, CDR2 YYREEE (reference sequence). The CDR3 is 16 residues long. CDR3: CASSLEAGRANNEQFF. The CDR3 region has the DNA TGTGCCAGCAGCTTGGAAGCGGGTCGGGCAAACAATGAGCAGTTCTTC.

V is TRBV18 and J is TRBJ2-1; 12 bases match TRBD2. Germline V CDR1 and CDR2: KGHSH, LQKENI. CDR3 length: 17 residues. J lost 3 bases, V lost 3 bases, and 6 bases had no gene match. CDR3 sequence: CASSPRLTSGSYNEQFF. The CDR3 coding sequence is TGTGCCAGCTCACCGAGACTGACTAGCGGGAGCTACAATGAGCAGTTCTTC.

The chain combines TRBV9 with TRBJ2-5, with D perhaps matching TRBD2 (7 bases). The V gene's germline CDR1 is SGDLS and CDR2 YYNGEE. The V end was cut by 4 bases, the J end by 4 bases, with 26 bases between. The CDR3 runs 18 residues. Written as DNA, the CDR3 is TGTGCCAGCAGCCCCGCCGGCCAGCGGGATTGGGGGCCAGAGACCCAGTACTTC. Translated, it gives CASSPAGQRDWGPETQYF.

The chain has TRBV2 and TRBJ1-5; D gene ambiguous. The germline V gene has CDR1 SNHLY and CDR2 FYNNEI. CDR3 length: 15 amino acids. V lost 4 bases and J lost 0, with 10 bases in between. The CDR3 bases are TGTGCCAGCAGTGGAGAGGTTTATAGCAATCAGCCCCAGCATTTT. It encodes CASSGEVYSNQPQHF.

A single count supports this clone. J is TRBJ2-5 and V is TRBV5-1, with 8 bases that match TRBD2. Germline V lookup: CDR1 SGHRS, CDR2 YFSETQ. The CDR3 consists of 15 residues. The trim removed 5 bases at V and 3 bases at J, leaving 9 bases unmatched. The CDR3 protein is CASRDFGTSEETQYF. CDR3 nucleotide sequence: TGCGCCAGCAGAGATTTTGGGACTAGTGAAGAGACCCAGTACTTC.

The J gene is TRBJ1-5, the V gene TRBV5-6, with D maybe TRBD1 (6 bases). The CDR3 is 15 residues long. Germline-derived CDR1 and CDR2 are SGHDT and YYEEEE. The V end lost 4 bases, the J end lost 4 bases, and 15 bases lay between the germline ends. The CDR3: CASSRTGTSNQPQHF. In DNA form, the CDR3 reads TGTGCCAGCAGCCGCACCGGGACATCAAATCAGCCCCAGCATTTT. The full variable domain, with the rest looked up from reference TRBV5-6 and TRBJ1-5, is DAGVTQSPTHLIKTRGQQVTLRCSPKSGHDTVSWYQQALGQGPQFIFQYYEEEERQRGNFPDRFSGHQFPNYSSELNVNALLLGDSALYLCASSRTGTSNQPQHFGDGTRLSIL.

The V gene is TRBV6-5, the J gene TRBJ2-1; 7 bases agree with TRBD1. Trimming removed 5 bases from V and 3 bases from J; junction bases left unmatched: 4. Germline CDR1 reads MNHEY; CDR2 reads SVGAGI. The CDR3 sequence is 14 residues long. CDR3 DNA sequence: TGTGCCAGCAGTCACCGGGACAGCTACAATGAGCAGTTCTTC. This sequence encodes CASSHRDSYNEQFF.

The chain couples TRBV4-1 to TRBJ2-1; TRBD2 agrees at 14 bases. The CDR3 contains 16 residues. Trimming at V came to 4 bases and at J to 4 bases, leaving 3 bases not matched to a gene. Germline CDR1 is MGHRA and CDR2 is YSYEKL. The CDR3 reads CASSLGLAGAYNEQFF. DNA for the CDR3: TGCGCCAGCAGCCTGGGACTAGCGGGAGCATACAATGAGCAGTTCTTC.

The CDR3, as DNA: TGCGCCAGCAGCTTGTTTACGGGAGCCCGCGAGCAGTACTTC. This translates into CASSLFTGAREQYF. J is TRBJ2-7 and V is TRBV5-1; a weak D match, TRBD2 (6 bases). This CDR3 comprises 14 residues. Trimming removed 1 base from V and 6 bases from J, with 14 bases in between. Germline V gives CDR1 SGHRS, CDR2 YFSETQ.

The chain is built from TRBV6-5 and TRBJ1-2; no clear D. V was trimmed by 0 bases and J by 5 bases, leaving 7 bases between them. The CDR3 sequence is 13 residues long. The germline gives CDR1 MNHEY, CDR2 SVGAGI. The CDR3 sequence is CASSYSAVYGYTF. The CDR3 DNA is TGTGCCAGCAGTTACTCGGCGGTGTATGGCTACACCTTC.

J is TRBJ1-1 and V is TRBV4-1, with D perhaps matching TRBD1 (5 bases). The germline CDR1 and CDR2 sequences are MGHRA and YSYEKL. V dropped 1 base and J dropped 0 bases, with 6 bases sitting between them. The CDR3 is 14 amino acids. CDR3 DNA sequence: TGCGCCAGCAGCCAAGCGACAGTGAACACTGAAGCTTTCTTT. Its protein product is CASSQATVNTEAFF.

This sequence joins TRBV11-2 and TRBJ1-1, with D possibly TRBD1 on 6 matching bases. The CDR3 totals 15 residues. Per germline, CDR1 SGHAT and CDR2 FQNNGV. Trimming took off 5 bases at V and 3 bases at J, with 16 bases between the two ends. The DNA of the CDR3 is TGTGCCAGCAGCGTACAGGGAAGGTGGTACACTGAAGCTTTCTTT. This gives the protein CASSVQGRWYTEAFF.

This clone has a single count. The J gene is TRBJ2-7, the V gene TRBV5-4; 8 bases fit TRBD1. CDR1 and CDR2 (germline): SGHNT, YYREEE (reference sequence). V trimming: 2 bases; J trimming: 2 bases; junction bases outside the gene matches: 9. This CDR3 comprises 16 residues. This chain's CDR3 is CASSFGWGQAAYEQYF. The CDR3, as DNA: TGTGCCAGCAGCTTCGGGTGGGGACAGGCCGCCTACGAGCAGTACTTC.